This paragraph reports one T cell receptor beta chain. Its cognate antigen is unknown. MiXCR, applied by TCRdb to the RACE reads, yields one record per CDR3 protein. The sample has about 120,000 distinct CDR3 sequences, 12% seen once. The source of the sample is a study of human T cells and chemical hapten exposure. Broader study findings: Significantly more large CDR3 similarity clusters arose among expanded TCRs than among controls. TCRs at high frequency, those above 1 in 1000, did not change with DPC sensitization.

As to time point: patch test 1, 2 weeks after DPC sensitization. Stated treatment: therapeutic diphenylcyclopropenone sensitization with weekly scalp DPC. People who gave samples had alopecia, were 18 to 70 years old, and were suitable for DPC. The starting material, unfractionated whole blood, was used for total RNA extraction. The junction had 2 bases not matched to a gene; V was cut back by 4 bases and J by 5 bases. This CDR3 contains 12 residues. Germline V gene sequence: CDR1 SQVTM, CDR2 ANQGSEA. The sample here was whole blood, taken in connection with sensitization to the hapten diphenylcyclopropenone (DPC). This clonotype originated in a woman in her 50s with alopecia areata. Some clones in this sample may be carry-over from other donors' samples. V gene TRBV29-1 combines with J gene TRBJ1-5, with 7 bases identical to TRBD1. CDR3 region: CSVGTGYQPQHF. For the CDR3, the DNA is TGCAGCGTTGGGACAGGTTATCAGCCCCAGCATTTT.